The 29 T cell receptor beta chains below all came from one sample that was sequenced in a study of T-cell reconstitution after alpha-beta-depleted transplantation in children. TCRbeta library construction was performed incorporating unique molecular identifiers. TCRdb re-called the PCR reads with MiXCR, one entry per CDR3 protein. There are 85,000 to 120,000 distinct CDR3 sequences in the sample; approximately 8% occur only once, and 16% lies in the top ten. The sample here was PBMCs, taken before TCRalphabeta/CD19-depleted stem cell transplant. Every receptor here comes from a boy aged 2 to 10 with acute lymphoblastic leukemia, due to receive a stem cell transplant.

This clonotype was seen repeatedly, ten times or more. CDR3 sequence: CASSLGGWNTEAFF. CDR3 nucleotides: TGTGCCAGCAGCTTAGGGGGATGGAACACTGAAGCTTTCTTT. The V and J genes are TRBV7-2 and TRBJ1-1; no clear D gene. The CDR3 covers 14 residues. CDR1 SGHTA and CDR2 FQGNSA come from the germline V gene. Trimming stripped 1 base from V and 1 base from J, with 7 bases between.

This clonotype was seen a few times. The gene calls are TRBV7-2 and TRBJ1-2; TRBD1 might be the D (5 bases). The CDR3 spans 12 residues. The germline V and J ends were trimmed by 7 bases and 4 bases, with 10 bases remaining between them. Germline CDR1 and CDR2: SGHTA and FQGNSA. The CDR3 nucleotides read TGTGCCAGCATCGGGGCAGCCTATGGCTACACCTTC. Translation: CASIGAAYGYTF.

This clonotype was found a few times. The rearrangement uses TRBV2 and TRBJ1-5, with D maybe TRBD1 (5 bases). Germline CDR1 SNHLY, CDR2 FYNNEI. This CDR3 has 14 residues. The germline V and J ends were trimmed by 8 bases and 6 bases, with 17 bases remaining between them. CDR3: CASEPGLAGQPQHF. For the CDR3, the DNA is TGTGCCAGCGAACCAGGGCTGGCCGGTCAGCCCCAGCATTTT.

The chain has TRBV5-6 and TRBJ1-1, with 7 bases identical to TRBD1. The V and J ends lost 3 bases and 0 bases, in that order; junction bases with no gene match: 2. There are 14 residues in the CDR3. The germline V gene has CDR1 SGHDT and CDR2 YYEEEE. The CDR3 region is CASSWTGMNTEAFF. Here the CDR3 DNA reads TGTGCCAGCAGCTGGACAGGCATGAACACTGAAGCTTTCTTT.

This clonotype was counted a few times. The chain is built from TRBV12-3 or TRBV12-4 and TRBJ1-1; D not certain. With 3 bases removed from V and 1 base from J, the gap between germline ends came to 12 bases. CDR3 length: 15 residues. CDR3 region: CASSFALSANTEAFF. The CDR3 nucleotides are TGTGCCAGCAGTTTTGCTCTATCCGCGAACACTGAAGCTTTCTTT.

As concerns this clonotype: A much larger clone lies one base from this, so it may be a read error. In DNA form, the CDR3 reads TGTGCCATCAGTCGTGGTGTGTCCTACGAGCAGTACTTC. Its protein product is CAISRGVSYEQYF. The rearrangement uses TRBV10-3 and TRBJ2-7, with no clear D. V gave up 5 bases and J gave up 1 base, with 9 bases separating them. In germline, CDR1 is ENHRY, CDR2 SYGVKD. CDR3 length equals 13 residues.

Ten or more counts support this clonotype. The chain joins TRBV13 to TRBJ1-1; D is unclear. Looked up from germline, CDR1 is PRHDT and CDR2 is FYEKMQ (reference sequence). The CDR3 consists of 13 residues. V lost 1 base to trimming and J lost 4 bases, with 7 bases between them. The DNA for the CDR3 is TGTGCCAGCAGCTTAGAACGGGGCACTGAAGCTTTCTTT. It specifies CASSLERGTEAFF.

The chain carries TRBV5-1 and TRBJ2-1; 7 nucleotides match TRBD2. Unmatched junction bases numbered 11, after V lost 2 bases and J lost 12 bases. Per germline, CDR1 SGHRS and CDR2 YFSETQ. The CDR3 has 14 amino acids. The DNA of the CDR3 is TGCGCCAGCAGCTTAGGCGGGTCCTCGGGAGGGCAGTTCTTC. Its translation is CASSLGGSSGGQFF.

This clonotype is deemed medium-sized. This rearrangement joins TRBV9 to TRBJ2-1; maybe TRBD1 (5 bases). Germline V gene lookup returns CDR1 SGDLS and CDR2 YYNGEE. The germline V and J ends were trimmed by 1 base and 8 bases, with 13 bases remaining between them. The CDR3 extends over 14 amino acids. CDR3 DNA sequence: TGTGCCAGCAGCGTAATGTCAGGGCATGATGAGCAGTTCTTC. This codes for CASSVMSGHDEQFF.

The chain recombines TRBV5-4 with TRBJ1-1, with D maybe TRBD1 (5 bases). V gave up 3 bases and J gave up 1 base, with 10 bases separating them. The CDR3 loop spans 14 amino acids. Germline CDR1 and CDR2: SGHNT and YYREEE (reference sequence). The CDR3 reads CASSWGRPNTEAFF. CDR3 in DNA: TGTGCCAGCAGCTGGGGACGGCCGAACACTGAAGCTTTCTTT.

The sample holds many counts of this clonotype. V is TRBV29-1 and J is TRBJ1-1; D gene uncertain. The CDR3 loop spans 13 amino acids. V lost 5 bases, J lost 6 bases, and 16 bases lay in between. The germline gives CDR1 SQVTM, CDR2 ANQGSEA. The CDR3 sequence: CSVPLGVGAEAFF. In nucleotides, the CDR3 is TGCAGCGTTCCTCTGGGAGTCGGGGCTGAAGCTTTCTTT.

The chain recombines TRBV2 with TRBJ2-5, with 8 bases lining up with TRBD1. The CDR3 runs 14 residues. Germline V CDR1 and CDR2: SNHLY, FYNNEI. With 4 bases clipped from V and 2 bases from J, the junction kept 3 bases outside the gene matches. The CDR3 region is CASSGQGRQETQYF. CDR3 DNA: TGTGCCAGCAGTGGACAGGGGCGGCAAGAGACCCAGTACTTC. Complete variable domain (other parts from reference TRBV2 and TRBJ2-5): EPEVTQTPSHQVTQMGQEVILRCVPISNHLYFYWYRQILGQKVEFLVSFYNNEISEKSEIFDDQFSVERPDGSNFTLKIRSTKLEDSAMYFCASSGQGRQETQYFGPGTRLLVL.

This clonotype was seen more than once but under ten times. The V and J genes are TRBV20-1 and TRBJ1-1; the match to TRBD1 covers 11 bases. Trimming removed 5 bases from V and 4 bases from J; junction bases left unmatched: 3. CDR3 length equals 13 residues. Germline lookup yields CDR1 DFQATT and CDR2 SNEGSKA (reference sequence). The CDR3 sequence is CSALDRGLTEAFF. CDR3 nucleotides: TGCAGTGCTCTGGACAGGGGGCTCACTGAAGCTTTCTTT.

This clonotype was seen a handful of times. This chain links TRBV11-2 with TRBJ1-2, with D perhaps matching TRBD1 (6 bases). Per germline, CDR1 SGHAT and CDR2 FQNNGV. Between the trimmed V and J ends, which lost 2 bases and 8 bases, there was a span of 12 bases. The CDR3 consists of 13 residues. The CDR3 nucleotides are TGTGCCAGCAGCTTATCAGGGGAGGGCGGCTACACCTTC. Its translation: CASSLSGEGGYTF.

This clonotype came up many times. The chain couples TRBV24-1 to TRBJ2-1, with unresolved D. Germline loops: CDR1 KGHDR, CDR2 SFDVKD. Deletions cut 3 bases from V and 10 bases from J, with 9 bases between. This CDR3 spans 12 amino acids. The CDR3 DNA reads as TGTGCCACCAGTGATGACCTGGGGGAGCAGTTCTTC. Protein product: CATSDDLGEQFF.

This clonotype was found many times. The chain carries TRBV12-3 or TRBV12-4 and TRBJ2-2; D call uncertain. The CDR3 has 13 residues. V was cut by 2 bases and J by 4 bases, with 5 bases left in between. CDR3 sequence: CASSLSRTGELFF. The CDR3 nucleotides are TGTGCCAGCAGTTTATCTCGCACCGGGGAGCTGTTTTTT.

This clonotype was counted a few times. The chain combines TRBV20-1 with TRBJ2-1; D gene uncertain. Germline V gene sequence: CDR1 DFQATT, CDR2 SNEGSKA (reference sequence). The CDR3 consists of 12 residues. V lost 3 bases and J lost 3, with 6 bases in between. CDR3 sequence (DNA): TGCAGTGCTAGGCCCTTCTACAATGAGCAGTTCTTC. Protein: CSARPFYNEQFF.

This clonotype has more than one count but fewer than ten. DNA of the CDR3: TGTGCCAGCAGCTTAGGGTGGGGGGCAATCTACAATGAGCAGTTCTTC. It yields the protein CASSLGWGAIYNEQFF. The chain recombines TRBV7-9 with TRBJ2-1; the D gene could be TRBD1 or TRBD2 (6 bases each). This CDR3 comprises 16 residues. Germline V lookup: CDR1 SEHNR, CDR2 FQNEAQ (reference sequence). The V end lost 1 base, the J end lost 3 bases, and 13 bases lay between the germline ends. Combining the CDR3 with reference TRBV7-9 and TRBJ2-1 gives the whole variable domain DTGVSQNPRHKITKRGQNVTFRCDPISEHNRLYWYRQTLGQGPEFLTYFQNEAQLEKSRLLSDRFSAERPKGSFSTLEIQRTEQGDSAMYLCASSLGWGAIYNEQFFGPGTRLTVL.

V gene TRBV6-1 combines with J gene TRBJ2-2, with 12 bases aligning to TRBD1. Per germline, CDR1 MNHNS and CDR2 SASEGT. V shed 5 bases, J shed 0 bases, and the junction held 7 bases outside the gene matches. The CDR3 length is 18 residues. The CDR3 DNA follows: TGTGCCAGCAGTCGGGGACAGGGGGCTCTGACGAACACCGGGGAGCTGTTTTTT. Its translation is CASSRGQGALTNTGELFF.

DNA for the CDR3: TGTGTTTCTGCCTACGAGCAGTACTTC. It encodes CVSAYEQYF. The chain couples TRBV25-1 to TRBJ2-7; D ambiguous. Germline CDR1 MGHDK, CDR2 SYGVNS. CDR3 length: 9 residues.

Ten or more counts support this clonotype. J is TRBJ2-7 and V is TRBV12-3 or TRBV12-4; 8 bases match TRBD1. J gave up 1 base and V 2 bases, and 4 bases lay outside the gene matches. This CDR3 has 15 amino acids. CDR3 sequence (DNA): TGTGCCAGCAGTTTATGGACAGGGTTTTCCTACGAGCAGTACTTC. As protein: CASSLWTGFSYEQYF.

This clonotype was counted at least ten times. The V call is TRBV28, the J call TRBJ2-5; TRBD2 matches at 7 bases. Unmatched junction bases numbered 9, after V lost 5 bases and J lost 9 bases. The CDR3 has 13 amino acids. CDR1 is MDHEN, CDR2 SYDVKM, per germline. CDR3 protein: CASSRLAQRAQYF. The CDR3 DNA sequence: TGTGCCAGCAGTCGACTAGCCCAAAGGGCCCAGTACTTC.

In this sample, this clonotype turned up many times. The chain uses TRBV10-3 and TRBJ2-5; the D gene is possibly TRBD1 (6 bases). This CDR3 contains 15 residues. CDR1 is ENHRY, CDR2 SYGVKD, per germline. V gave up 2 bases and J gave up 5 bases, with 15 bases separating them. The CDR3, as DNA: TGTGCCATCAGTGAGCCAGGGGATTTGACGGAGACCCAGTACTTC. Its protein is CAISEPGDLTETQYF.

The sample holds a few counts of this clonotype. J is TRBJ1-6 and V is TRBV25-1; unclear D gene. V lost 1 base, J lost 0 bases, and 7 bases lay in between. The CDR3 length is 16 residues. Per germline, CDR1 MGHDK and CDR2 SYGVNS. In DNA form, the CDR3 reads TGTGCCAGCAGTGAATCCACCGCCTCCTATAATTCACCCCTCCACTTT. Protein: CASSESTASYNSPLHF.

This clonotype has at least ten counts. The CDR3 loop reads CASIRFGSDTQYF. DNA of the CDR3: TGTGCCAGCATCCGGTTCGGGTCAGATACGCAGTATTTT. This sequence joins TRBV5-6 and TRBJ2-3; D gene uncertain. The CDR3 spans 13 residues. Germline V gene data show CDR1 as SGHDT and CDR2 as YYEEEE. Deletions cut 6 bases from V and 4 bases from J, with 12 bases between.

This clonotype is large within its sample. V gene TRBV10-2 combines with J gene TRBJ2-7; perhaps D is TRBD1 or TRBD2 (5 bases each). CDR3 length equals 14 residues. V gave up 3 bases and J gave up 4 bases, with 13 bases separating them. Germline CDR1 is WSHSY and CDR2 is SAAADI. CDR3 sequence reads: CASSDSGSGYEQYF. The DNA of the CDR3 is TGCGCCAGCAGTGACTCAGGGAGTGGATACGAGCAGTACTTC.

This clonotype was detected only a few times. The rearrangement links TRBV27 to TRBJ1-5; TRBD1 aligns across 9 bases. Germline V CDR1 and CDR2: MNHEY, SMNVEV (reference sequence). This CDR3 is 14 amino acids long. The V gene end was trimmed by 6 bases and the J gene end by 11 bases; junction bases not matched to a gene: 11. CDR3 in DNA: TGTGCCAGCAGCCCCGGGACAGGGATAGAGTCCCAGCATTTT. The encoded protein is CASSPGTGIESQHF.

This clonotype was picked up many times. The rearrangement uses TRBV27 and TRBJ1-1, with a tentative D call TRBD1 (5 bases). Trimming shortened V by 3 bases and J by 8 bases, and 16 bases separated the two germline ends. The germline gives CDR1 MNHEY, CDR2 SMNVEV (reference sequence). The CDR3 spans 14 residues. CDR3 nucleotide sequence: TGTGCCAGCAGTTTGACAGACACCCCACTAGAAGCTTTCTTT. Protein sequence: CASSLTDTPLEAFF.

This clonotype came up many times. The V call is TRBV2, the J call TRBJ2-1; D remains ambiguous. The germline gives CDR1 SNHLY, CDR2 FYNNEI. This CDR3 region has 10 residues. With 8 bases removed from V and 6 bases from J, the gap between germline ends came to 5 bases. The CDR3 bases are TGTGCCAGCGACCGCAATGAGCAGTTCTTC. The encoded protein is CASDRNEQFF. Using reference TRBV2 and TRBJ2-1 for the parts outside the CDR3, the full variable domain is EPEVTQTPSHQVTQMGQEVILRCVPISNHLYFYWYRQILGQKVEFLVSFYNNEISEKSEIFDDQFSVERPDGSNFTLKIRSTKLEDSAMYFCASDRNEQFFGPGTRLTVL.